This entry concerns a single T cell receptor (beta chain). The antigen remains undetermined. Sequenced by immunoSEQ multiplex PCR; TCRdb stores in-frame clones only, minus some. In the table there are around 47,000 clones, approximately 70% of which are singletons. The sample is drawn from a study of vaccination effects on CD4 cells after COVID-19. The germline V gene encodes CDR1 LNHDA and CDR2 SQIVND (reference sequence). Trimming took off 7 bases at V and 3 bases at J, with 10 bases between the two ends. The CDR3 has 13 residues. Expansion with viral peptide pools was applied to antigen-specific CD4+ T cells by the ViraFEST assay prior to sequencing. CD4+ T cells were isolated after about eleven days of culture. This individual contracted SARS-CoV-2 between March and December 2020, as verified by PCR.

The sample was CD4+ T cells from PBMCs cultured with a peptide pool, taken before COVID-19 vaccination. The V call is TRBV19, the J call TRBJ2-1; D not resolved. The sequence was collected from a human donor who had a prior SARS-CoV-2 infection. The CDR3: CASTGKLYNEQFF. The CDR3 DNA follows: TGTGCCAGTACCGGCAAGCTCTACAATGAGCAGTTCTTC. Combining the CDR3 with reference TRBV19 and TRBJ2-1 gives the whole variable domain DGGITQSPKYLFRKEGQNVTLSCEQNLNHDAMYWYRQDPGQGLRLIYYSQIVNDFQKGDIAEGYSVSREKKESFPLTVTSAQKNPTAFYLCASTGKLYNEQFFGPGTRLTVL.